A selection of T cell receptor beta chains follows, all from one sample in a study of T-cell memory formation after mild COVID-19. MiXCR, run by TCRdb on the 5' RACE reads, gives a single entry per CDR3 protein. The sample lists some 200,000 distinct CDR3 sequences, 9% to 10% occurring once. The sequenced sample consisted of PBMCs or a T cell subset sorted from them (not recorded which). The receptors stem from a young man who had mild COVID-19 (a few samples of this study predate the infection). Cell type and time point are not known. The CDR3 runs from the conserved cysteine through the conserved F or W. D genes are given only for firm matches. Clone size, where shown, is once, few, many, or a class for clones that have expanded.

TRBJ1-1 TRBV12-3/TRBV12-4 . . TGTGCCAGCAGTTTCCCGCCAGGGCCCATGAACACTGAAGCTTTCTTT CASSFPPGPMNTEAFF
TRBJ2-1 TRBV7-3 . . TGTGCCAGCAGCTTCACAGCACGAAATGAGCAGTTCTTC CASSFTARNEQFF
TRBJ1-2 TRBV7-9 few TRBD1 TGTGCCAGCAGCATTACAGGGGTAATTGGCTACACCTTC CASSITGVIGYTF
TRBJ1-1 TRBV5-1 few . TGCGCCAGCAGCCACGGACAGACTGGGGGGAACACTGAAGCTTTCTTT CASSHGQTGGNTEAFF
TRBJ2-1 TRBV7-9 few TRBD2 TGTGCCAGCAGCCGCACGGGGGGGTCCAATGAGCAGTTCTTC CASSRTGGSNEQFF
TRBJ1-1 TRBV20-1 many . TGCACGACCTCCCCTGGCGCTTTCTTT CTTSPGAFF
TRBJ2-1 TRBV6-2/TRBV6-3 . . TGTGTCAGCAGTTACTCGATTGGGGCAGCATCCTACAATGAGCAGTTCTTC CVSSYSIGAASYNEQFF
TRBJ2-5 TRBV5-1 many . TGCGCCAGCAGCTTGTACGGGACAGAGACCCAGTACTTC CASSLYGTETQYF
TRBJ2-3 TRBV5-1 many . TGCGCCAGCAGCTTCTCCCCGCATACCTCTAGCACAGATACGCAGTATTTT CASSFSPHTSSTDTQYF
TRBJ2-3 TRBV5-4 many TRBD2 TGTGCCAGCAGCTTACAGCGGGGGCCCTATAAGTATTTT CASSLQRGPYKYF
TRBJ1-4 TRBV3-1 few . TGTGCCAGCAGCCCGGGTGGGAAACTGTTTTTT CASSPGGKLFF
TRBJ2-3 TRBV29-1 . TRBD1 TGCAGCGTTCCCGGGACAGGGGACACAGATACGCAGTATTTT CSVPGTGDTDTQYF
TRBJ1-5 TRBV12-3/TRBV12-4 . . TGTGCCAGCAGTTTGGGGTGGGGCGGAAATCAGCCCCAGCATTTT CASSLGWGGNQPQHF
TRBJ2-3 TRBV5-1 few TRBD2 TGCGCCAGCAGCTTGTGGCGGGGGGATCCATCAGGCACAGATACGCAGTATTTT CASSLWRGDPSGTDTQYF
TRBJ2-2 TRBV25-1 few . TGTGCCAGCAGTGAATATCGCGGCACCGGGGAGCTGTTTTTT CASSEYRGTGELFF
TRBJ1-4 TRBV5-1 . TRBD1 TGCGCCAGCAGTTACGCTGGGACAGGGGAGGAAAAACTGTTTTTT CASSYAGTGEEKLFF
TRBJ1-6 TRBV20-1 . . TGCAGTGCCCCGACACGGAAAACTTCTAATTCACCCCTCCACTTT CSAPTRKTSNSPLHF
TRBJ2-7 TRBV7-2 . . TGTGCCAGCAGTTTTGACGGCTACGAGCAGTACTTC CASSFDGYEQYF
TRBJ2-3 TRBV2 few TRBD2 TGTGCCAGCAGTGGAGGGACTAGCGGGGGGGCCGATACGCAGTATTTT CASSGGTSGGADTQYF
TRBJ2-5 TRBV5-6 few . TGTGCCAGCAGCAAGACTTTCCAAGAGACCCAGTACTTC CASSKTFQETQYF
TRBJ1-1 TRBV20-1 few . TGCAGTGCTAGTGGTCAGACATTTAGCATGAACACTGAAGCTTTCTTT CSASGQTFSMNTEAFF
TRBJ1-1 TRBV4-2 once . TGTGCCAGCAGCCCGTTCGACAGGAACACTGAAGCTTTCTTT CASSPFDRNTEAFF
TRBJ2-5 TRBV5-1 many . TGCGCCAGGACTGTGGCCGAATACCAAGAGACCCAGTACTTC CARTVAEYQETQYF
TRBJ1-2 TRBV20-1 . TRBD1 TGCAGTGCTAGGCTCCCAGGGGGTTATGGCTACACCTTC CSARLPGGYGYTF
TRBJ1-2 TRBV6-5 few . TGTGCCAGCAGTTACTCCCACAGAGGGGGGTACTATGGCTACACCTTC CASSYSHRGGYYGYTF
TRBJ2-4 TRBV29-1 . . TGCAGCGTTGTAGCACGGGGGAACATTCAGTACTTC CSVVARGNIQYF
TRBJ1-5 TRBV12-3/TRBV12-4 . . TGTGCCAGCAGTTTAGCGCTGGGAGGAATAGGACCCCAGCATTTT CASSLALGGIGPQHF
TRBJ2-6 TRBV27 . . TGTGCCAGCAGTCCCTGGAGGGGTGGCTTTAGTGGGGCCAACGTCCTGACTTTC CASSPWRGGFSGANVLTF
TRBJ2-5 TRBV29-1 many . TGCAGCGTTGGTATCAGCCAAGAGACCCAGTACTTC CSVGISQETQYF
TRBJ1-4 TRBV7-2 few . TGTGCCAGCAGCTTGGACACGGTTTCGGAAAAACTGTTTTTT CASSLDTVSEKLFF
TRBJ2-4 TRBV11-1 few TRBD1 TGTGCCAGCAGCTGGATGAGGGACAGCGAAAACATTCAGTACTTC CASSWMRDSENIQYF
TRBJ1-2 TRBV7-2 . . TGTGCCAGCAGCCTAGCGGTAGGGGCCTACTATGGCTACACCTTC CASSLAVGAYYGYTF
TRBJ1-5 TRBV6-6 few . TGTGCCAGCAGTTACGGACAGCAGGGCAATCAGCCCCAGCATTTT CASSYGQQGNQPQHF
TRBJ2-3 TRBV4-1 few . TGCGCCAGCAGCCAAGAGTCCGGGCCTAATGTTGATACGCAGTATTTT CASSQESGPNVDTQYF
TRBJ2-2 TRBV3-1 . TRBD2 TGTGCCAGCAGCCACTTTAGGGGAGGGCGTACCGGGGAGCTGTTTTTT CASSHFRGGRTGELFF